The following is a T cell receptor beta chain sequence with its context. Its target is unknown. With 60 Vbeta and 13 Jbeta primers, the PCR was carried out. The method was immunoSEQ multiplex PCR; TCRdb's version includes in-frame clones alone and lacks a portion of them. The repertoire has some 90,000 clones, 65% to 90% of them found once; the top ten carry around 4.2%. This specimen comes from a study of cytomegalovirus exposure and HLA in healthy donors. Whole-study results and caveats: Prior analysis indicated that the majority of TCR beta V segments exhibited productivity approximately 87% or approximately 30% of the time.

The ends lost 1 base at V and 9 bases at J; junction bases unmatched: 5. The CDR3 covers 15 residues. Looked up from germline, CDR1 is SGHNT and CDR2 is YYREEE (reference sequence). Sequenced: PBMCs. The gene calls are TRBV5-4 and TRBJ1-6; 9 nucleotides match TRBD1. The clonotype was recovered from a woman in her 70s in good health and CMV-seropositive. The chain's CDR3 is CASSLRDRDLSPLHF. In DNA, the CDR3 is TGTGCCAGCAGCTTGAGGGACAGGGATCTTTCACCCCTCCACTTT.